These 20 T cell receptor beta chains were all obtained from the same sample, sequenced in a study of beta chain features in type 1 diabetes. General study points: Shorter TCRB CDR3s, moderately but significantly so, marked every one of the four CD4+ subsets in Type 1 diabetes patients.

Expressed TCRB transcripts were sequenced because the entire RNA isolate underwent reverse transcription. The table came from immunoSEQ multiplex PCR; TCRdb's copy has only in-frame clones and leaves some out. This sample carries around 600,000 clones, roughly an eighth of them seen once, and the ten largest clones take around 0.12%. No antigen has been identified for these receptors. The material sequenced was naive CD4+ T cells from blood. The receptors stem from a man aged 30 to 39 with type 1 diabetes.

This clone was counted only a few times. The chain couples TRBV7-9 to TRBJ2-3, with TRBD2 matching over 9 bases. Germline lookup yields CDR1 SEHNR and CDR2 FQNEAQ (reference sequence). The CDR3 spans 16 residues. With V trimmed by 10 bases and J by 1 base, 12 bases remained unmatched. The CDR3 coding sequence is TGTGCCATGGAAGAGGGGGCTAGCGGGGGCACAGATACGCAGTATTTT. This sequence encodes CAMEEGASGGTDTQYF.

This rearrangement joins TRBV14 to TRBJ2-5; D perhaps matches TRBD2 (5 bases). V lost 6 bases, J lost 2 bases, and 7 bases lay in between. CDR1 is SGHDN and CDR2 is FVKESK in the germline V gene. CDR3 size: 12 residues. CDR3 bases: TGTGCCAGCAGTCGGGGACAAGAGACCCAGTACTTC. It codes for CASSRGQETQYF.

V is TRBV9 and J is TRBJ1-1, with D unclear. V was clipped by 3 bases and J by 5 bases, with 11 bases between them. Germline CDR1 reads SGDLS; CDR2 reads YYNGEE. The CDR3 covers 13 residues. The CDR3 reads CASSEDGRTEAFF. Written as DNA, the CDR3 is TGTGCCAGCAGCGAGGACGGGAGGACTGAAGCTTTCTTT.

This clone was observed a handful of times. The V and J genes are TRBV7-2 and TRBJ1-2; the D is unclear. Germline V lookup: CDR1 SGHTA, CDR2 FQGNSA. The CDR3 totals 13 residues. V lost 2 bases and J 3 bases, leaving 7 bases between the germline ends. The CDR3 DNA sequence: TGTGCCAGCAGCTTACCAGGATACTATGGCTACACCTTC. Translation gives CASSLPGYYGYTF. The variable domain in full, completed from reference TRBV7-2 and TRBJ1-2, reads GAGVSQSPSNKVTEKGKDVELRCDPISGHTALYWYRQSLGQGLEFLIYFQGNSAPDKSGLPSDRFSAERTGGSVSTLTIQRTQQEDSAVYLCASSLPGYYGYTFGSGTRLTVV.

Only a few counts were recorded for this clone. The chain combines TRBV27 with TRBJ1-2; a possible D gene is TRBD1 (6 bases). V gave up 5 bases and J gave up 4 bases, with 11 bases separating them. Germline-derived CDR1 and CDR2 are MNHEY and SMNVEV (reference sequence). This CDR3 is 13 amino acids long. Here the CDR3 reads CASSVQGVYGYTF. DNA of the CDR3: TGTGCCAGCAGTGTACAGGGTGTCTATGGCTACACCTTC.

A few counts support this clone. This chain links TRBV7-2 with TRBJ1-1; D ambiguous. Germline lookup yields CDR1 SGHTA and CDR2 FQGNSA. Between the trimmed V and J ends, which lost 5 bases and 1 base, there was a span of 11 bases. This CDR3 comprises 14 residues. The CDR3 loop is CASSLEAGNTEAFF. The CDR3 nucleotides read TGTGCCAGCAGCCTCGAGGCGGGGAACACTGAAGCTTTCTTT. Looking up the rest from reference TRBV7-2 and TRBJ1-1 gives the full variable domain: GAGVSQSPSNKVTEKGKDVELRCDPISGHTALYWYRQSLGQGLEFLIYFQGNSAPDKSGLPSDRFSAERTGGSVSTLTIQRTQQEDSAVYLCASSLEAGNTEAFFGQGTRLTVV.

This chain joins TRBV5-1 and TRBJ2-7, with a tentative D call TRBD1 (5 bases). CDR1 SGHRS and CDR2 YFSETQ come from the germline V gene. The CDR3 is made up of 14 amino acids. Between the trimmed V and J ends, which lost 0 bases and 5 bases, there was a span of 12 bases. This CDR3 is CASSLAPGKDEQYF. For the CDR3, the DNA is TGCGCCAGCAGCTTGGCCCCAGGGAAGGACGAGCAGTACTTC.

The chain joins TRBV9 to TRBJ2-1; D might be TRBD2 (7 bases). Germline CDR1 is SGDLS and CDR2 is YYNGEE. The CDR3 has 17 amino acids. V was cut by 2 bases and J by 7 bases, with 22 bases left in between. CDR3 loop: CASSVDGGQINFNEQFF. The CDR3 nucleotides read TGTGCCAGCAGCGTTGACGGGGGGCAAATAAACTTTAATGAGCAGTTCTTC.

This sequence joins TRBV28 and TRBJ2-7; 7 positions match TRBD1. The CDR3 is 14 amino acids. With 10 bases clipped from V and 2 bases from J, the junction kept 11 bases outside the gene matches. The germline CDR1 and CDR2 sequences are MDHEN and SYDVKM. CDR3 DNA sequence: TGTGCCACCCAAGGACAGGCCAAGGCCTACGAGCAGTACTTC. Translation gives CATQGQAKAYEQYF.

There are a few counts of this clone. This rearrangement joins TRBV18 to TRBJ1-2; D is ambiguous. This CDR3 has 13 residues. The germline gives CDR1 KGHSH, CDR2 LQKENI. Trimming cost V 3 bases and J 5 bases, with 10 bases left between them. The CDR3 region is CASSPDGGYGYTF. CDR3 in DNA: TGTGCCAGCTCACCGGACGGCGGGTATGGCTACACCTTC.

This clone was seen only a few times. The chain is built from TRBV5-4 and TRBJ2-3; tentatively, D is TRBD1 (6 bases). CDR3 length: 16 residues. With 4 bases removed from V and 0 bases from J, the gap between germline ends came to 15 bases. Germline V gene lookup returns CDR1 SGHNT and CDR2 YYREEE (reference sequence). CDR3 bases: TGTGCCAGCAGCGCCCCTCAGGGGCTGAGCACAGATACGCAGTATTTT. Residues: CASSAPQGLSTDTQYF.

CDR3 residues: CASSLDQSSAEAFF. The DNA of the CDR3 is TGTGCCAGCAGCTTAGATCAAAGTAGCGCTGAAGCTTTCTTT. This rearrangement joins TRBV11-2 to TRBJ1-1; D gene unclear. Trimming cost V 0 bases and J 6 bases, with 11 bases left between them. The germline V gene encodes CDR1 SGHAT and CDR2 FQNNGV. The length of the CDR3 is 14 residues.

The chain has TRBV7-3 and TRBJ1-1; D is possibly TRBD1 (5 bases). The germline CDR1 and CDR2 sequences are SGHTA and FQGTGA. The V end lost 8 bases, the J end lost 5 bases, and 15 bases lay between the germline ends. This CDR3 has 13 residues. The CDR3 loop reads CASGEGPDTEAFF. The CDR3, as DNA: TGTGCCAGCGGCGAGGGGCCGGATACTGAAGCTTTCTTT.

This clone has just a few counts. The chain has TRBV5-1 and TRBJ2-7, with 8 nucleotides matching TRBD1. Germline assignment: CDR1 SGHRS and CDR2 YFSETQ. Unmatched junction bases numbered 8, after V lost 6 bases and J lost 3 bases. CDR3 length equals 14 residues. CDR3 coding DNA: TGCGCCAGCACCCCCGGGACAGGCAGCTACGAGCAGTACTTC. Amino acid sequence: CASTPGTGSYEQYF.

This clone was observed a few times. This chain links TRBV4-2 with TRBJ1-2, with TRBD1 matching over 8 bases. Germline values: CDR1 LGHNA, CDR2 YNFKEQ. The CDR3 covers 19 residues. The V segment lost 0 bases and the J segment 6 bases; nucleotides outside the gene matches: 18. This chain's CDR3 is CASSQDLFAPGQAPHGYTF. CDR3 DNA sequence: TGTGCCAGCAGCCAAGACCTTTTCGCCCCGGGACAGGCTCCCCATGGCTACACCTTC.

J is TRBJ1-4 and V is TRBV28; TRBD1 is a possible D gene (5 bases). The CDR3 contains 12 residues. V was clipped by 3 bases and J by 7 bases, with 6 bases between them. The germline gives CDR1 MDHEN, CDR2 SYDVKM. The chain's CDR3 is CASSLTAEKLFF. The CDR3 DNA sequence: TGTGCCAGCAGTTTGACAGCTGAAAAACTGTTTTTT.

The chain joins TRBV5-1 to TRBJ2-3, with TRBD2 identical over 9 bases. There are 16 residues in the CDR3. Trimming at V came to 1 base and at J to 2 bases, leaving 5 bases not matched to a gene. Per the germline V gene, CDR1 is SGHRS and CDR2 is YFSETQ. The chain's CDR3 is CASSLISGGNTDTQYF. The CDR3 DNA reads TGCGCCAGCAGCTTGATAAGCGGGGGGAACACAGATACGCAGTATTTT.

The chain employs TRBV20-1 and TRBJ2-7; D might be TRBD2 (5 bases). The CDR3 is made up of 11 amino acids. Germline V lookup: CDR1 DFQATT, CDR2 SNEGSKA (reference sequence). The CDR3 region has the DNA TGCGGTTCGAGGACTTCCTACGAGCAGTACTTC. Its translation is CGSRTSYEQYF.

The chain employs TRBV2 and TRBJ1-5; 9 positions match TRBD1. V was pared by 5 bases and J by 2 bases, with 4 bases of the junction left unmatched. This CDR3 has 15 amino acids. From germline, CDR1 is SNHLY and CDR2 FYNNEI. The CDR3 is CASSLRTGGNQPQHF. The CDR3 DNA reads TGTGCCAGCAGTCTGCGGACAGGGGGCAATCAGCCCCAGCATTTT.

The CDR3 DNA is TGTGCCAGCAGGGGACGGACCCAAGAGACCCAGTACTTC. Translated, it gives CASRGRTQETQYF. The chain has TRBV7-2 and TRBJ2-5; possibly TRBD1 or TRBD2 for D (5 bases each). Between the trimmed V and J ends, which lost 6 bases and 1 base, there was a span of 9 bases. The CDR3 sequence is 13 residues long. Germline V gene lookup returns CDR1 SGHTA and CDR2 FQGNSA.